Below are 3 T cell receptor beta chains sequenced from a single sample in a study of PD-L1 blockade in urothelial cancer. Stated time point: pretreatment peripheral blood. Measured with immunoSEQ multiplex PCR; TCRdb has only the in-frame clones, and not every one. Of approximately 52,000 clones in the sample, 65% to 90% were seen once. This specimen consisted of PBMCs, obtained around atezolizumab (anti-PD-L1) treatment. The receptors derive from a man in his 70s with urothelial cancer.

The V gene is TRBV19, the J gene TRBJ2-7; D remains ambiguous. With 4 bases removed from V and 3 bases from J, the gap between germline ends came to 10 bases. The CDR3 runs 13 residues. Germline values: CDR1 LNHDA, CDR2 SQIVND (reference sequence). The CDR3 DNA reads TGTGCCAGTAGTACTGACTTAAACTACGAGCAGTACTTC. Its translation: CASSTDLNYEQYF. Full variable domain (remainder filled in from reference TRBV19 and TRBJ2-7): DGGITQSPKYLFRKEGQNVTLSCEQNLNHDAMYWYRQDPGQGLRLIYYSQIVNDFQKGDIAEGYSVSREKKESFPLTVTSAQKNPTAFYLCASSTDLNYEQYFGPGTRLTVT.

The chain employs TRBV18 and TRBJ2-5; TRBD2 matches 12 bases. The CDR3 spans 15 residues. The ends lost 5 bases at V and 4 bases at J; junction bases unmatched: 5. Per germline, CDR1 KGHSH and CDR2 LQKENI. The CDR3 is CASSSASGRGETQYF. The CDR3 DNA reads TGTGCCAGCTCATCGGCTAGCGGGAGGGGAGAGACCCAGTACTTC. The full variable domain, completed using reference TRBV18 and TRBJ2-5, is NAGVMQNPRHLVRRRGQEARLRCSPMKGHSHVYWYRQLPEEGLKFMVYLQKENIIDESGMPKERFSAEFPKEGPSILRIQQVVRGDSAAYFCASSSASGRGETQYFGPGTRLLVL.

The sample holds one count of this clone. The CDR3 nucleotides are TGTGCCAGCAGCTTAGGACAGGGGGCGTTCGCAGATACGCAGTATTTT. Translated, it gives CASSLGQGAFADTQYF. V usage is TRBV5-5 and J usage is TRBJ2-3; the match to TRBD1 covers 11 bases. Germline CDR1 is SGHKS and CDR2 is YYEKEE (reference sequence). This CDR3 has 16 residues. V was clipped by 2 bases and J by 4 bases; unmatched bases: 6.